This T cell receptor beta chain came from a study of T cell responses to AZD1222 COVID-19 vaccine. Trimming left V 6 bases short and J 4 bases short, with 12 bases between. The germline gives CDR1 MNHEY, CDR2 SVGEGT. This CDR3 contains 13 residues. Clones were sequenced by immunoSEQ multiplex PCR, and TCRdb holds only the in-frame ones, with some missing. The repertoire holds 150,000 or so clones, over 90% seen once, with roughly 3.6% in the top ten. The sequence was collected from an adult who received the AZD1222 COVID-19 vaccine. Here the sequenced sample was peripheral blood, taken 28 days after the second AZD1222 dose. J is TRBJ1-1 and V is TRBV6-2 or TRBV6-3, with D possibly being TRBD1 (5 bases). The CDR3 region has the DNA TGTGCCAGCAGCAAACCGGGGCCCACTGAAGCTTTCTTT. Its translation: CASSKPGPTEAFF.